Shown below are 30 T cell receptor beta chains from a single sample sequenced in a study of blood T cell repertoires in COVID-19 (dated by TCRdb to 2018 to 2021). The library relied on the immunoSEQ multiplex PCR assay. Held by TCRdb, this immuneACCESS table contains in-frame sequences only and omits some clones. Under half of the omission traces to an unresolved V gene where checked; the cause of the rest is unknown. The sample data list over 100,000 clones, and 85% to 90% of these were observed just once. Less than 4.5% of the sample rests with the top ten. Sequenced: peripheral blood. The receptors derive from a man in his sixties with COVID-19, enrolled during active disease.

The chain carries TRBV7-2 and TRBJ1-4; a weak D match, TRBD1 (6 bases). This CDR3 has 16 amino acids. V gave up 5 bases and J gave up 3 bases, with 16 bases separating them. The germline CDR1 and CDR2 sequences are SGHTA and FQGNSA. CDR3: CASSAQGPSANEKLFF. The DNA of the CDR3 is TGTGCCAGCAGCGCCCAGGGGCCCTCGGCTAATGAAAAACTGTTTTTT.

V and J are TRBV10-2 and TRBJ1-6; D possibly corresponds to TRBD1 (6 bases). Per the germline V gene, CDR1 is WSHSY and CDR2 is SAAADI. The CDR3 has 14 amino acids. The V end lost 4 bases, the J end lost 7 bases, and 11 bases lay between the germline ends. CDR3 coding DNA: TGCGCCAGCAGTGGGACAGAGCAAAATTCACCCCTCCACTTT. Its translation: CASSGTEQNSPLHF.

This clone was recorded only once. This rearrangement joins TRBV5-6 to TRBJ1-2, with 8 bases lining up with TRBD1. Germline V CDR1 and CDR2: SGHDT, YYEEEE. This CDR3 has 12 residues. The V gene end was trimmed by 4 bases and the J gene end by 7 bases; junction bases not matched to a gene: 3. This CDR3 is CASSPTGGGYTF. CDR3 coding DNA: TGTGCCAGCAGCCCTACAGGGGGTGGCTACACCTTC.

The count of this clone is one. J is TRBJ1-1 and V is TRBV6-5, with D perhaps TRBD1 (5 bases). The CDR3 is 14 amino acids. Germline V gene data show CDR1 as MNHEY and CDR2 as SVGAGI. V was shortened by 6 bases and J by 0 bases, with 11 bases between the two germline ends. This chain's CDR3 is CASSLQDVNTEAFF. In DNA form, the CDR3 reads TGTGCCAGCAGCCTACAGGATGTGAACACTGAAGCTTTCTTT.

The rearrangement joins TRBV15 to TRBJ1-6; D might be TRBD1 (5 bases). CDR3 length: 16 residues. V lost 0 bases to trimming and J lost 8 bases, with 14 bases between them. Germline-derived CDR1 and CDR2 are LNHNV and YYDKDF (reference sequence). Here the CDR3 DNA reads TGTGCCACCAGCAGAGATCAGGGACCGGGGGATTCACCCCTCCACTTT. It is translated as CATSRDQGPGDSPLHF.

The chain has TRBV3-1 (or the pseudogene TRBV3-2) and TRBJ2-2, with TRBD2 as a possible D gene (5 bases). V shed 4 bases and J shed 6 bases, with 6 bases lying between them. Germline CDR1 and CDR2: LGHDT and YNNKEL (reference sequence). This CDR3 region has 12 residues. CDR3 protein: CASSPGAGELFF. CDR3 coding DNA: TGTGCCAGCAGCCCCGGGGCCGGGGAGCTGTTTTTT.

The rearrangement joins TRBV25-1 to TRBJ2-7; 7 bases are a match to TRBD2. V gave up 3 bases and J gave up 2 bases; unmatched junction bases: 7. The CDR3 contains 15 residues. The germline CDR1 and CDR2 sequences are MGHDK and SYGVNS. CDR3 sequence reads: CASSEGGSGTYEQYF. Written as DNA, the CDR3 is TGTGCCAGCAGTGAGGGCGGGAGCGGTACCTACGAGCAGTACTTC.

This sequence joins TRBV19 and TRBJ1-2, with TRBD1 as a possible D gene (6 bases). Germline V CDR1 and CDR2: LNHDA, SQIVND (reference sequence). This CDR3 region has 14 residues. The V gene lost 5 bases and the J gene lost 8 bases, with 18 bases spanning the gap. In nucleotides, the CDR3 is TGTGCCAGTAGTTCTACACGACAGGCTCCGGGCTACACCTTC. It is translated as CASSSTRQAPGYTF.

The V and J genes are TRBV27 and TRBJ1-6; D not certain. Looked up from germline, CDR1 is MNHEY and CDR2 is SMNVEV (reference sequence). This CDR3 is 12 amino acids long. The V end was cut by 4 bases, the J end by 10 bases, with 8 bases between. CDR3 sequence (DNA): TGTGCCAGCAGTTCCTCCCCCTCACCCCTCCACTTT. Its protein is CASSSSPSPLHF.

This sequence joins TRBV7-2 and TRBJ2-5; 10 positions match TRBD1. CDR3 length: 15 residues. V dropped 4 bases and J dropped 5; count of bases not matched to a gene: 7. CDR1 is SGHTA and CDR2 is FQGNSA in the germline V gene. The CDR3 region is CASSSTGTGVETQYF. Here the CDR3 DNA reads TGTGCCAGCAGCTCCACCGGGACAGGGGTCGAGACCCAGTACTTC. Together with reference TRBV7-2 and TRBJ2-5, the CDR3 gives the full variable domain: GAGVSQSPSNKVTEKGKDVELRCDPISGHTALYWYRQSLGQGLEFLIYFQGNSAPDKSGLPSDRFSAERTGGSVSTLTIQRTQQEDSAVYLCASSSTGTGVETQYFGPGTRLLVL.

This clone has only one observation. V gene TRBV2 combines with J gene TRBJ1-5; TRBD1 matches 8 bases. V shed 5 bases, J shed 6 bases, and the junction held 6 bases outside the gene matches. CDR3 length: 14 residues. Germline V gene lookup returns CDR1 SNHLY and CDR2 FYNNEI. The CDR3 sequence is CASSSDRVGQPQHF. CDR3 coding DNA: TGTGCCAGCAGTTCGGACAGGGTGGGTCAGCCCCAGCATTTT.

This chain uses TRBV9 with TRBJ1-6, with TRBD1 matching 9 bases. CDR1 SGDLS and CDR2 YYNGEE come from the germline V gene. The CDR3 is made up of 18 amino acids. J gave up 0 bases and V 4 bases, and 8 bases lay outside the gene matches. CDR3 in amino acids: CASSRTGTGSSYNSPLHF. CDR3 nucleotides: TGTGCCAGCAGCAGGACCGGGACAGGGAGCTCCTATAATTCACCCCTCCACTTT.

This clone came up once. J is TRBJ1-2 and V is TRBV3-1 (or the pseudogene TRBV3-2), with 7 nucleotides matching TRBD1. There are 19 residues in the CDR3. J was trimmed by 8 bases and V by 1 base; bases with no gene match: 22. Germline V gene lookup returns CDR1 LGHDT and CDR2 YNNKEL (reference sequence). The CDR3 nucleotides read TGTGCCAGCAGCCAAGGCCCGACAGGGCCCAAAATATGGGAGCCAGGCTACACCTTC. Amino acid sequence: CASSQGPTGPKIWEPGYTF.

V usage is TRBV15 and J usage is TRBJ1-3; D is unclear. Trimming took off 1 base at V and 0 bases at J, with 7 bases between the two ends. This CDR3 has 15 amino acids. From germline, CDR1 is LNHNV and CDR2 YYDKDF (reference sequence). DNA for the CDR3: TGTGCCACCAGCAGAGGGCAGATCTCTGGAAACACCATATATTTT. Translated: CATSRGQISGNTIYF.

The J gene is TRBJ1-4, the V gene TRBV3-1 (or the pseudogene TRBV3-2); maybe TRBD1 (5 bases). CDR3 length: 15 residues. V was shortened by 4 bases and J by 2 bases, with 11 bases between the two germline ends. Germline lookup yields CDR1 LGHDT and CDR2 YNNKEL (reference sequence). CDR3 amino acids: CASSPSGITNEKLFF. In DNA, the CDR3 is TGTGCCAGCAGCCCTTCAGGGATCACTAATGAAAAACTGTTTTTT.

The genes are TRBV28 and TRBJ1-1, with a weak D call TRBD1 (5 bases). CDR1 MDHEN and CDR2 SYDVKM come from the germline V gene. Trimming stripped 7 bases from V and 11 bases from J, with 23 bases between. The CDR3 is 14 amino acids. The CDR3 sequence is CASTPQGGASRAFF. Written as DNA, the CDR3 is TGTGCCAGCACCCCCCAGGGAGGCGCGTCGAGGGCTTTCTTT.

The V and J genes are TRBV6-5 and TRBJ2-7; unclear D gene. V was trimmed by 0 bases and J by 3 bases, leaving 15 bases between them. The germline V gene encodes CDR1 MNHEY and CDR2 SVGAGI. This CDR3 has 16 residues. CDR3 in DNA: TGTGCCAGCAGTTACTCGATACCCCTGGGCGTCTACGAGCAGTACTTC. Translated: CASSYSIPLGVYEQYF.

The gene calls are TRBV2 and TRBJ2-2; 9 positions agree with TRBD1. CDR3 length equals 14 residues. Germline CDR1 SNHLY, CDR2 FYNNEI. Trimming cost V 6 bases and J 9 bases; bases outside gene matches: 8. The CDR3 nucleotides are TGTGCCAGCAGACCGGGACAGGGTTTTAGGGAGCTGTTTTTT. As protein: CASRPGQGFRELFF.

J is TRBJ1-1 and V is TRBV6-5, with 8 bases fitting TRBD1. Germline CDR1 MNHEY, CDR2 SVGAGI. Germline trimming cut 2 bases from V and 4 bases from J; bases unmatched to any gene: 6. The CDR3 extends over 15 amino acids. CDR3 DNA sequence: TGTGCCAGCAGTTACACTCGACAGGGGTCCACTGAAGCTTTCTTT. Translation: CASSYTRQGSTEAFF.

The chain has TRBV3-1 (or the pseudogene TRBV3-2) and TRBJ1-1, with D possibly TRBD1 on 5 matching bases. CDR3 size: 14 residues. CDR1 and CDR2 from the germline V gene are LGHDT and YNNKEL (reference sequence). Trimming took 3 bases from V and 6 from J, leaving 14 bases between them. The CDR3 region is CASSQGRRGAEAFF. In DNA, the CDR3 is TGTGCCAGCAGCCAGGGGCGACGAGGCGCTGAAGCTTTCTTT.

The chain combines TRBV9 with TRBJ1-3; no clear D. This CDR3 comprises 12 residues. V was shortened by 1 base and J by 8 bases, with 7 bases between the two germline ends. Germline values: CDR1 SGDLS, CDR2 YYNGEE. CDR3 sequence: CASSVTGYTIYF. DNA for the CDR3: TGTGCCAGCAGCGTAACGGGATACACCATATATTTT.

This rearrangement joins TRBV30 to TRBJ1-3, with 7 bases aligning to TRBD1. In germline, CDR1 is GTSNPN, CDR2 SVGIG (reference sequence). V shed 2 bases, J shed 0 bases, and the junction held 4 bases outside the gene matches. The CDR3 is 15 residues long. CDR3 in amino acids: CAWSRDSGSGNTIYF. The CDR3 DNA sequence: TGTGCCTGGAGTAGGGACAGCGGCTCTGGAAACACCATATATTTT.

J is TRBJ2-7 and V is TRBV3-1 (or the pseudogene TRBV3-2); 9 bases match TRBD1. J lost 3 bases, V lost 4 bases, and 7 bases had no gene match. CDR3 size: 15 residues. CDR1 LGHDT and CDR2 YNNKEL come from the germline V gene (reference sequence). The DNA for the CDR3 is TGTGCCAGCAGCCTCACGGACAGGGGAATCTACGAGCAGTACTTC. This gives the protein CASSLTDRGIYEQYF.

The rearrangement links TRBV9 to TRBJ2-2; 8 bases fit TRBD2. The CDR3 has 16 residues. Germline V gene sequence: CDR1 SGDLS, CDR2 YYNGEE. The junction had 6 bases not matched to a gene; V was cut back by 0 bases and J by 5 bases. The CDR3 DNA reads as TGTGCCAGCAGCGTAGCGACTAGCGCTCCAACCGGGGAGCTGTTTTTT. Translation: CASSVATSAPTGELFF. Using reference TRBV9 and TRBJ2-2 for the parts outside the CDR3, the full variable domain is DSGVTQTPKHLITATGQRVTLRCSPRSGDLSVYWYQQSLDQGLQFLIQYYNGEERAKGNILERFSAQQFPDLHSELNLSSLELGDSALYFCASSVATSAPTGELFFGEGSRLTVL.

V gene TRBV7-8 combines with J gene TRBJ2-7, with TRBD1 matching over 8 bases. The germline CDR1 and CDR2 sequences are SGHVS and FQNEAQ. CDR3 size: 16 residues. V shed 1 base, J shed 3 bases, and the junction held 8 bases outside the gene matches. In nucleotides, the CDR3 is TGTGCCAGCAGCTTAGAATCCGGACAGGGCAGCTACGAGCAGTACTTC. This encodes CASSLESGQGSYEQYF.

The rearrangement links TRBV6-4 to TRBJ1-2; 10 bases are a match to TRBD1. CDR1 and CDR2 (germline): MRHNA, SNTAGT. The ends lost 10 bases at V and 3 bases at J; junction bases unmatched: 11. The CDR3 is 15 residues long. CDR3 protein: CATPRWTGGYYGYTF. The CDR3, as DNA: TGTGCCACCCCCCGGTGGACAGGGGGTTACTATGGCTACACCTTC.

This chain joins TRBV11-1 and TRBJ1-1; 8 positions agree with TRBD1. Trimming at V came to 5 bases and at J to 4 bases, leaving 12 bases not matched to a gene. This CDR3 contains 16 residues. Germline V lookup: CDR1 SGHAT, CDR2 FQDESV (reference sequence). The DNA of the CDR3 is TGTGCCAGCAGCCCGTGGTCCGGACAGGGAGGCACTGAAGCTTTCTTT. It encodes CASSPWSGQGGTEAFF.

To note about this clone: Other DNA sequences in this sample translate to the same CDR3. The chain joins TRBV12-3 or TRBV12-4 to TRBJ2-5, with a weak D call TRBD1 (6 bases). V lost 6 bases, J lost 4 bases, and 12 bases lay in between. This CDR3 has 13 residues. The CDR3 protein is CASSLRGGETQYF. CDR3 nucleotides: TGTGCCAGCAGCCTGCGAGGGGGAGAGACCCAGTACTTC.

In DNA, the CDR3 is TGTGCCAGCAGACGCCTACGGGACAGGGGCCGTTTGACGGGTACCGGGGAGCTGTTTTTT. Translating gives CASRRLRDRGRLTGTGELFF. The rearrangement uses TRBV28 and TRBJ2-2, with 10 bases aligning to TRBD1. Germline V lookup: CDR1 MDHEN, CDR2 SYDVKM. The CDR3 has 20 amino acids. The V gene end was trimmed by 6 bases and the J gene end by 5 bases; junction bases not matched to a gene: 21.

This clone was seen a few times. V and J are TRBV18 and TRBJ2-3, with TRBD2 identical over 8 bases. The CDR3 is made up of 18 amino acids. Germline CDR1 reads KGHSH; CDR2 reads LQKENI. V lost 3 bases and J lost 0; bases outside the gene matches: 11. The CDR3 coding sequence is TGTGCCAGCTCACCGGGACTAGGAACTAGTTCTAGCACAGATACGCAGTATTTT. This codes for CASSPGLGTSSSTDTQYF.